This T cell receptor (beta chain) stems from a study of blood T cells in healthy people across ages. A second PCR, run for roughly 7 to 12 cycles, used a sample-barcoded 5' primer plus a J-beta primer mix. A single record per CDR3 protein comes from TCRdb applying MiXCR to the 5' RACE reads. The profile shows 1.5 million to 2 million distinct CDR3 sequences, under 30% of them singletons. V was cut by 0 bases and J by 8 bases, with 14 bases left in between. Germline CDR1 reads SGHRS; CDR2 reads YFSETQ. This CDR3 is built from 14 residues. The material sequenced was blood. This chain joins TRBV5-1 and TRBJ1-2; a weak D match, TRBD1 (5 bases). The source is a woman aged 25 to 45 in good health. The CDR3 is CASSLESLGVGYTF. CDR3 bases: TGCGCCAGCAGCTTGGAGTCGTTGGGGGTAGGCTACACCTTC.